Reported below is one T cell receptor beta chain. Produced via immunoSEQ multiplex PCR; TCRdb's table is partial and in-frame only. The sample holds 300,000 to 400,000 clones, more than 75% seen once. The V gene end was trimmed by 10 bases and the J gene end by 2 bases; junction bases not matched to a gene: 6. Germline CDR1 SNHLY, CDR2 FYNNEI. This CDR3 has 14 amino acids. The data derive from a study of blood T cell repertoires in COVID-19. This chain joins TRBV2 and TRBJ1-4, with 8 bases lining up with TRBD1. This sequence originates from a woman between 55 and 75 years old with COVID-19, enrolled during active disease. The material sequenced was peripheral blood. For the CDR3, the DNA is TGTGCCACCCAAAGACAGGGGACTAATGAAAAACTGTTTTTT. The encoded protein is CATQRQGTNEKLFF.